The present entry profiles one T cell receptor beta chain with its context. The CDR3 is 13 amino acids. Trimming left V 1 base short and J 4 bases short, with 8 bases between. CDR1 SGHDT and CDR2 YYEEEE come from the germline V gene. The entry originates in a study of shared T cell receptors in the human thymus. Clones were read by immunoSEQ multiplex PCR, and TCRdb kept only the in-frame ones, dropping some. Here the sample spans hundreds of thousands of clones, approximately 88% being singletons. These data were likewise used in another study, on human thymus T cells. That study adds: The people who donated were healthy Finnish babies having corrective surgery for congenital heart defects. The thymus tissue came from resections taken during corrective heart surgery.

V usage is TRBV5-6 and J usage is TRBJ1-1; D unresolved. The receptor was isolated from a boy under two years old with a congenital heart defect. Sequencing input: thymocytes. Here the CDR3 reads CASSLSPFTEAFF. DNA for the CDR3: TGTGCCAGCAGCTTGAGCCCATTCACTGAAGCTTTCTTT.